The rows below give T cell receptor beta chains drawn from one sample of a study of blood T cell repertoires in COVID-19. The data were produced by immunoSEQ multiplex PCR, yet TCRdb's version contains in-frame clones alone and is incomplete. Of 150,000 to 200,000 clones listed, about 78% are singletons. The sequenced sample was peripheral blood. The origin of the receptors is a woman between 45 and 60 years old with active or convalescent COVID-19. Both conserved end residues are part of each CDR3. Each record gives: clone size, D gene, J gene, V gene, CDR3 protein, CDR3 DNA. The D gene is left open where the match is weak. Some rows mark clone size as missing; the rest say once, few, many or name a class of expanded clone.

clone size: few
D gene: -
J gene: TRBJ1-4
V gene: TRBV4-2
CDR3 protein: CASSQGGQTMDEKLFF
CDR3 DNA: TGTGCCAGCAGCCAAGGAGGGCAGACGATGGATGAAAAACTGTTTTTT

clone size: -
D gene: TRBD1
J gene: TRBJ1-2
V gene: TRBV28
CDR3 protein: CASSTPGQYNGYTF
CDR3 DNA: TGTGCCAGCAGCACCCCGGGACAGTACAATGGCTACACCTTC

clone size: -
D gene: TRBD1
J gene: TRBJ1-1
V gene: TRBV19
CDR3 protein: CASSRGQGGTEAFF
CDR3 DNA: TGTGCCAGTAGCCGGGGACAGGGAGGCACTGAAGCTTTCTTT

clone size: many
D gene: TRBD2
J gene: TRBJ2-1
V gene: TRBV13
CDR3 protein: CASSPPGSGSREQFF
CDR3 DNA: TGTGCCAGCAGCCCCCCTGGTAGCGGGAGTCGAGAGCAGTTCTTC

clone size: -
D gene: -
J gene: TRBJ1-6
V gene: TRBV6-5
CDR3 protein: CASTRKRDSPLHF
CDR3 DNA: TGTGCCAGCACCCGAAAGAGGGATTCACCCCTCCACTTT

clone size: -
D gene: -
J gene: TRBJ2-2
V gene: TRBV7-8
CDR3 protein: CASSPRSGFPIGELFF
CDR3 DNA: TGTGCCAGCAGCCCTCGATCCGGGTTCCCCATCGGGGAGCTGTTTTTT

clone size: -
D gene: TRBD1
J gene: TRBJ2-5
V gene: TRBV29-1
CDR3 protein: CSVGTGNQETQYF
CDR3 DNA: TGCAGCGTTGGGACAGGGAATCAAGAGACCCAGTACTTC

clone size: -
D gene: TRBD1
J gene: TRBJ1-1
V gene: TRBV2
CDR3 protein: CASKGGAEVGTEAFF
CDR3 DNA: TGTGCGAGCAAAGGGGGCGCCGAAGTGGGCACTGAAGCTTTCTTT

clone size: -
D gene: -
J gene: TRBJ1-1
V gene: TRBV2
CDR3 protein: CASSEAGGGRITEAFF
CDR3 DNA: TGTGCCAGCAGTGAAGCTGGCGGGGGGCGCATCACTGAAGCTTTCTTT

clone size: -
D gene: -
J gene: TRBJ2-7
V gene: TRBV7-2
CDR3 protein: CVTRGGSYEQYF
CDR3 DNA: TGTGTTACGCGCGGCGGATCCTACGAGCAGTACTTC

clone size: -
D gene: -
J gene: TRBJ1-2
V gene: TRBV19
CDR3 protein: CASSLSTENYGYTF
CDR3 DNA: TGTGCCAGTTCGCTCTCGACGGAGAACTATGGCTACACCTTC

clone size: -
D gene: TRBD2
J gene: TRBJ2-5
V gene: TRBV11-3
CDR3 protein: CASSSRNLAGVETQYF
CDR3 DNA: TGTGCCAGCAGCTCACGGAACCTAGCGGGGGTGGAGACCCAGTACTTC

clone size: -
D gene: TRBD1
J gene: TRBJ1-1
V gene: TRBV19
CDR3 protein: CASQIRGRGSTEAFF
CDR3 DNA: TGTGCCAGTCAAATCAGGGGGCGCGGCAGTACTGAAGCTTTCTTT

clone size: -
D gene: TRBD2
J gene: TRBJ2-2
V gene: TRBV19
CDR3 protein: CASSGGLAGVWAGELFF
CDR3 DNA: TGTGCCAGTTCTGGGGGACTAGCGGGAGTATGGGCCGGGGAGCTGTTTTTT

clone size: -
D gene: -
J gene: TRBJ2-2
V gene: TRBV11-3
CDR3 protein: CASSFGLEGGELFF
CDR3 DNA: TGTGCCAGCAGCTTCGGACTGGAGGGCGGGGAGCTGTTTTTT

clone size: -
D gene: -
J gene: TRBJ1-5
V gene: TRBV24-1
CDR3 protein: CATSDLSGGGQPQHF
CDR3 DNA: TGTGCCACCAGTGATTTGTCCGGGGGTGGGCAGCCCCAGCATTTT

clone size: -
D gene: -
J gene: TRBJ1-2
V gene: TRBV28
CDR3 protein: CASSSTGRINYGYTF
CDR3 DNA: TGTGCCAGCAGTTCAACAGGGAGAATTAACTATGGCTACACCTTC

clone size: -
D gene: TRBD1
J gene: TRBJ1-1
V gene: TRBV18
CDR3 protein: CASSPRQGDNTEAFF
CDR3 DNA: TGTGCCAGCTCACCTCGTCAGGGGGACAACACTGAAGCTTTCTTT

clone size: -
D gene: TRBD2
J gene: TRBJ2-1
V gene: TRBV29-1
CDR3 protein: CSVEGTSGGVGSYNEQFF
CDR3 DNA: TGCAGCGTTGAAGGGACTAGCGGGGGAGTGGGCTCCTACAATGAGCAGTTCTTC

clone size: -
D gene: TRBD1
J gene: TRBJ2-3
V gene: TRBV7-3
CDR3 protein: CASSPGGDTQYF
CDR3 DNA: TGTGCCAGCAGCCCAGGGGGAGATACGCAGTATTTT

clone size: -
D gene: TRBD2
J gene: TRBJ2-7
V gene: TRBV14
CDR3 protein: CASSQALLASEQYF
CDR3 DNA: TGTGCCAGCAGCCAAGCCTTACTAGCGAGCGAGCAGTACTTC

clone size: -
D gene: -
J gene: TRBJ1-6
V gene: TRBV6-1
CDR3 protein: CASSEAIQGRSPLHF
CDR3 DNA: TGTGCCAGCAGTGAAGCGATACAGGGACGTTCACCCCTCCACTTT

clone size: -
D gene: -
J gene: TRBJ1-1
V gene: TRBV5-5
CDR3 protein: CASSPGSGDMTEAFF
CDR3 DNA: TGTGCCAGCAGCCCGGGTTCAGGGGATATGACTGAAGCTTTCTTT

clone size: -
D gene: -
J gene: TRBJ1-1
V gene: TRBV5-1
CDR3 protein: CASSLDGIPGTEAFF
CDR3 DNA: TGCGCCAGCAGCTTGGACGGGATCCCGGGCACTGAAGCTTTCTTT

clone size: few
D gene: TRBD2
J gene: TRBJ2-2
V gene: TRBV7-9
CDR3 protein: CASSFATSGRTGELFF
CDR3 DNA: TGTGCCAGCAGCTTCGCGACTAGCGGGCGCACCGGGGAGCTGTTTTTT

clone size: -
D gene: TRBD1
J gene: TRBJ2-4
V gene: TRBV6-2/TRBV6-3
CDR3 protein: CASSYDRAAKNIQYF
CDR3 DNA: TGTGCCAGCAGTTACGACAGGGCAGCCAAAAACATTCAGTACTTC

clone size: -
D gene: -
J gene: TRBJ2-5
V gene: TRBV14
CDR3 protein: CASSRAGGETQYF
CDR3 DNA: TGTGCCAGCAGCCGGGCAGGAGGGGAGACCCAGTACTTC

clone size: -
D gene: -
J gene: TRBJ1-3
V gene: TRBV4-2
CDR3 protein: CASSQISGSSSGNTIYF
CDR3 DNA: TGTGCCAGCAGCCAAATCTCGGGGTCCTCCTCTGGAAACACCATATATTTT

clone size: -
D gene: -
J gene: TRBJ1-1
V gene: TRBV12-3/TRBV12-4
CDR3 protein: CASTWGGGTEAFF
CDR3 DNA: TGTGCCAGCACCTGGGGGGGTGGAACTGAAGCTTTCTTT

clone size: few
D gene: -
J gene: TRBJ1-6
V gene: TRBV7-2
CDR3 protein: CASSLGGWGSSYNSPLHF
CDR3 DNA: TGTGCCAGCAGCTTAGGAGGGTGGGGTAGCTCCTATAATTCACCCCTCCACTTT

clone size: few
D gene: TRBD1
J gene: TRBJ2-1
V gene: TRBV7-2
CDR3 protein: CASSLGPGTGGDEQFF
CDR3 DNA: TGTGCCAGCAGCCTTGGTCCCGGGACAGGGGGCGATGAGCAGTTCTTC

clone size: -
D gene: -
J gene: TRBJ1-3
V gene: TRBV15
CDR3 protein: CATSTYSSSGNTIYF
CDR3 DNA: TGTGCCACCAGCACATACTCGAGCTCTGGAAACACCATATATTTT

clone size: few
D gene: TRBD1
J gene: TRBJ2-1
V gene: TRBV19
CDR3 protein: CASSSWGGDREFTYNEQFF
CDR3 DNA: TGTGCCAGTAGTTCCTGGGGGGGGGACAGGGAGTTTACCTACAATGAGCAGTTCTTC

clone size: once
D gene: -
J gene: TRBJ1-5
V gene: TRBV3-1/TRBV3-2
CDR3 protein: CASSPSGLQDSANQPQHF
CDR3 DNA: TGTGCCAGCAGCCCTTCCGGTCTCCAGGATAGTGCAAATCAGCCCCAGCATTTT

clone size: -
D gene: -
J gene: TRBJ2-7
V gene: TRBV9
CDR3 protein: CASSPTPGLNYEQYF
CDR3 DNA: TGTGCCAGCAGCCCTACTCCGGGACTCAACTACGAGCAGTACTTC

clone size: -
D gene: TRBD1
J gene: TRBJ1-2
V gene: TRBV7-2
CDR3 protein: CASSPYPGTGSPYGYTF
CDR3 DNA: TGTGCCAGCAGCCCCTACCCCGGGACAGGGTCCCCCTATGGCTACACCTTC

clone size: -
D gene: -
J gene: TRBJ2-7
V gene: TRBV7-2
CDR3 protein: CASSPGKSTYEQYF
CDR3 DNA: TGTGCCAGCAGCCCCGGGAAATCGACCTACGAGCAGTACTTC

clone size: -
D gene: -
J gene: TRBJ1-1
V gene: TRBV6-2/TRBV6-3
CDR3 protein: CASSWDTRGNTEAFF
CDR3 DNA: TGTGCCAGCAGCTGGGACACCCGCGGGAACACTGAAGCTTTCTTT

clone size: -
D gene: TRBD1
J gene: TRBJ2-5
V gene: TRBV7-8
CDR3 protein: CASSGWTGTDQETQYF
CDR3 DNA: TGTGCCAGCAGCGGATGGACAGGGACGGACCAAGAGACCCAGTACTTC

clone size: -
D gene: -
J gene: TRBJ2-5
V gene: TRBV30
CDR3 protein: CAWSVLRGGSETQYF
CDR3 DNA: TGTGCCTGGAGTGTACTCCGCGGAGGGTCGGAGACCCAGTACTTC

clone size: -
D gene: TRBD1
J gene: TRBJ1-6
V gene: TRBV19
CDR3 protein: CATTGTGGNSPLHF
CDR3 DNA: TGTGCCACCACCGGGACAGGGGGTAATTCACCCCTCCACTTT

clone size: -
D gene: -
J gene: TRBJ2-3
V gene: TRBV7-3
CDR3 protein: CASSLTGVTDTQYF
CDR3 DNA: TGTGCCAGCAGCTTAACAGGAGTCACAGATACGCAGTATTTT

clone size: -
D gene: -
J gene: TRBJ1-5
V gene: TRBV6-2/TRBV6-3
CDR3 protein: CASSDFGLNNQPQHF
CDR3 DNA: TGTGCCAGCAGTGACTTCGGACTTAACAATCAGCCCCAGCATTTT

clone size: once
D gene: -
J gene: TRBJ2-1
V gene: TRBV12-3/TRBV12-4
CDR3 protein: CASSFPRAEQFF
CDR3 DNA: TGTGCCAGCAGTTTTCCCAGGGCTGAGCAGTTCTTC

clone size: once
D gene: -
J gene: TRBJ2-5
V gene: TRBV6-2/TRBV6-3
CDR3 protein: CASSYGRGSRQETQYF
CDR3 DNA: TGTGCCAGCAGTTACGGCCGGGGAAGTAGGCAAGAGACCCAGTACTTC